A single sample is the source of the 27 T cell receptor beta chains below, sequenced in a study of shared clonotypes between healthy human individuals. As defined, naive CD8 cells were CD45RO-negative and positively selected for CCR7, with terminally differentiated effector memory CD45RA+ cells excluded. Sequenced by immunoSEQ multiplex PCR; TCRdb stores in-frame clones only, minus some. The sample lists about 2.2 million clones, roughly 91% occurring once. The specimen sequenced was naive CD8+ T cells from PBMCs. The origin of the receptors is a man younger than 35 in good health. Some clones in this sample may be carry-over from other donors' samples.

This clone was seen a handful of times. Different DNA sequences within this sample yield the same CDR3. The chain carries TRBV9 and TRBJ2-7; D not resolved. The CDR3 covers 13 residues. V shed 0 bases and J shed 2 bases, with 6 bases lying between them. Germline V lookup: CDR1 SGDLS, CDR2 YYNGEE. CDR3 DNA: TGTGCCAGCAGCGTAGAAGGGACCTACGAGCAGTACTTC. Translating it yields CASSVEGTYEQYF.

The chain links TRBV2 to TRBJ2-3; TRBD1 matches at 10 bases. The CDR3 extends over 14 amino acids. V lost 9 bases and J lost 3; bases outside the gene matches: 6. Germline values: CDR1 SNHLY, CDR2 FYNNEI. The CDR3 sequence is CARGTGERTDTQYF. The CDR3 DNA reads TGTGCCAGGGGGACAGGGGAAAGGACAGATACGCAGTATTTT.

This chain joins TRBV29-1 and TRBJ2-1, with a possible D match to TRBD1 (5 bases). V was cut by 4 bases and J by 8 bases, with 9 bases left in between. The CDR3 is made up of 11 amino acids. Germline loops: CDR1 SQVTM, CDR2 ANQGSEA. CDR3 protein: CSVVRVDEQFF. In DNA form, the CDR3 reads TGCAGCGTTGTCAGGGTCGATGAGCAGTTCTTC.

The chain uses TRBV7-9 and TRBJ2-1; D not certain. V was cut by 5 bases and J by 9 bases, with 17 bases left in between. CDR3 length equals 14 residues. CDR1 and CDR2 from the germline V gene are SEHNR and FQNEAQ (reference sequence). This CDR3 is CASSEALPFLEQFF. The CDR3 DNA is TGTGCCAGCAGCGAAGCGCTTCCCTTTCTTGAGCAGTTCTTC.

V and J are TRBV27 and TRBJ1-2; TRBD1 aligns across 7 bases. Germline lookup yields CDR1 MNHEY and CDR2 SMNVEV (reference sequence). The CDR3 is made up of 14 amino acids. Losses at the gene ends were 5 bases for V and 5 bases for J; bases not matched to a gene: 8. The CDR3 spells CASSQAGGYYGYTF. The CDR3 DNA reads TGTGCCAGCAGTCAAGCAGGGGGGTATTATGGCTACACCTTC.

V gene TRBV7-6 combines with J gene TRBJ2-3; D might be TRBD2 (7 bases). V lost 5 bases and J 1 base, leaving 13 bases between the germline ends. CDR3 size: 15 residues. CDR1 and CDR2 from the germline V gene are SGHVS and FNYEAQ. The chain's CDR3 is CASSPGAGGTDTQYF. The CDR3 DNA is TGTGCCAGCAGCCCGGGGGCGGGAGGCACAGATACGCAGTATTTT.

The CDR3 sequence is CASSFGTGIGYTF. In DNA, the CDR3 is TGTGCCAGCAGTTTCGGGACAGGAATTGGCTACACCTTC. This chain uses TRBV27 with TRBJ1-2, with 8 positions matching TRBD1. Looked up from germline, CDR1 is MNHEY and CDR2 is SMNVEV (reference sequence). The CDR3 contains 13 residues. Trimming cost V 3 bases and J 7 bases; bases outside gene matches: 4.

The chain combines TRBV27 with TRBJ2-6; D gene uncertain. From germline, CDR1 is MNHEY and CDR2 SMNVEV (reference sequence). The CDR3 runs 15 residues. Trimming took off 4 bases at V and 4 bases at J, with 11 bases between the two ends. CDR3 nucleotide sequence: TGTGCCAGCAGTTGGGCCCCATCGGGGGCCAACGTCCTGACTTTC. As protein: CASSWAPSGANVLTF.

The V and J genes are TRBV7-6 and TRBJ2-7; perhaps D is TRBD1 or TRBD2 (7 bases each). The CDR3 extends over 15 amino acids. Germline V lookup: CDR1 SGHVS, CDR2 FNYEAQ. The germline V and J ends were trimmed by 4 bases and 4 bases, with 17 bases remaining between them. This chain's CDR3 is CASSSAGGGGYEQYF. Written as DNA, the CDR3 is TGTGCCAGCAGCTCCGCAGGGGGGGGAGGGTACGAGCAGTACTTC.

The rearrangement links TRBV6-5 to TRBJ2-7; TRBD1 matches 9 bases. Germline assignment: CDR1 MNHEY and CDR2 SVGAGI. After removal of 7 bases from V and 2 bases from J, the junction contained 6 bases not matched to a gene. This CDR3 spans 14 amino acids. CDR3 nucleotide sequence: TGTGCCAGCACCTCCGGGACAGGGCCCTACGAGCAGTACTTC. It specifies CASTSGTGPYEQYF.

This clone was picked up a small number of times. The rearrangement uses TRBV6-5 and TRBJ1-1, with a possible D match to TRBD1 (5 bases). The CDR3 is made up of 14 amino acids. The germline CDR1 and CDR2 sequences are MNHEY and SVGAGI. CDR3 sequence: CATKWDDMNTEAFF. CDR3 DNA sequence: TGTGCTACTAAATGGGACGATATGAACACTGAAGCTTTCTTT.

V gene TRBV9 combines with J gene TRBJ2-5, with 8 bases lining up with TRBD2. The CDR3 is made up of 16 amino acids. Unmatched junction bases numbered 6, after V lost 0 bases and J lost 2 bases. Looked up from germline, CDR1 is SGDLS and CDR2 is YYNGEE. The CDR3 bases are TGTGCCAGCAGCGTAGTGGCGGGAGGAGCACAAGAGACCCAGTACTTC. Its protein is CASSVVAGGAQETQYF.

This chain connects TRBV11-3 to TRBJ2-7; D might be TRBD2 (5 bases). Trimming took off 1 base at V and 6 bases at J, with 16 bases between the two ends. Germline values: CDR1 SGHNT, CDR2 YENEEA. This CDR3 spans 15 amino acids. The CDR3 sequence: CASSLGASSLREQYF. The CDR3 DNA reads as TGTGCCAGCAGCTTAGGGGCTAGCAGCTTACGCGAGCAGTACTTC.

The chain is built from TRBV28 and TRBJ1-1, with D unclear. V gave up 5 bases and J gave up 1 base, with 14 bases separating them. The length of the CDR3 is 15 residues. The germline gives CDR1 MDHEN, CDR2 SYDVKM. The CDR3 is CASSPIADWNTEAFF. In nucleotides, the CDR3 is TGTGCCAGCAGTCCCATTGCAGATTGGAACACTGAAGCTTTCTTT.

The chain links TRBV6-1 to TRBJ2-1, with D unclear. Germline loops: CDR1 MNHNS, CDR2 SASEGT. The CDR3 length is 14 residues. V shed 8 bases and J shed 0 bases, with 11 bases lying between them. The chain's CDR3 is CASREQISYNEQFF. As DNA, the CDR3 is TGTGCCAGCCGAGAACAGATCTCCTACAATGAGCAGTTCTTC.

For this clone: The sample contains more than one DNA sequence encoding this CDR3. This chain links TRBV5-1 with TRBJ2-1, with 13 nucleotides matching TRBD2. CDR3 length: 16 amino acids. Germline V gives CDR1 SGHRS, CDR2 YFSETQ. The J segment lost 3 bases and the V segment lost 2 bases, leaving 2 bases of the junction unmatched. The CDR3 nucleotides read TGCGCCAGCAGCTTAGGACTAGCGGGAGTCTACAATGAGCAGTTCTTC. As protein: CASSLGLAGVYNEQFF.

The chain links TRBV6-1 to TRBJ1-1; unclear D gene. CDR1 and CDR2 from the germline V gene are MNHNS and SASEGT. The CDR3 consists of 14 residues. Between the trimmed V and J ends, which lost 0 bases and 11 bases, there was a span of 16 bases. CDR3 in amino acids: CASSEAISQLGAFF. The CDR3 nucleotides read TGTGCCAGCAGTGAAGCGATATCGCAGTTGGGCGCTTTCTTT.

The V and J genes are TRBV10-2 and TRBJ2-7; D uncertain. Germline CDR1 WSHSY, CDR2 SAAADI. The CDR3 sequence is 15 residues long. The V gene lost 2 bases and the J gene lost 0 bases, with 11 bases spanning the gap. CDR3 sequence: CASSEDPNSSYEQYF. The CDR3 bases are TGCGCCAGCAGTGAGGATCCGAATAGCTCCTACGAGCAGTACTTC.

This rearrangement joins TRBV5-6 to TRBJ2-2, with a weak D call TRBD1 (6 bases). The CDR3 is made up of 15 amino acids. From germline, CDR1 is SGHDT and CDR2 YYEEEE. Deletions cut 4 bases from V and 3 bases from J, with 13 bases between. The CDR3 DNA follows: TGTGCCAGCAGCACCCGAACAGGGTACACCGGGGAGCTGTTTTTT. Residues: CASSTRTGYTGELFF.

The chain links TRBV2 to TRBJ2-4; D remains ambiguous. CDR3 length equals 16 residues. The V end was cut by 2 bases, the J end by 5 bases, with 16 bases between. Germline V gene lookup returns CDR1 SNHLY and CDR2 FYNNEI. CDR3 DNA: TGTGCCAGCAGTGAAAACTCTAGGACGAGTCAAAACATTCAGTACTTC. The encoded protein is CASSENSRTSQNIQYF.

The chain uses TRBV15 and TRBJ2-1; TRBD1 agrees at 10 bases. Germline trimming cut 2 bases from V and 8 bases from J; bases unmatched to any gene: 6. Per the germline V gene, CDR1 is LNHNV and CDR2 is YYDKDF (reference sequence). The CDR3 has 15 residues. The CDR3 DNA sequence: TGTGCCACCAGCAGATCCGGGACAGGGGCCGATGAGCAGTTCTTC. Its translation: CATSRSGTGADEQFF.

The chain combines TRBV6-5 with TRBJ2-1; unclear D gene. CDR3 length: 11 amino acids. The germline V gene has CDR1 MNHEY and CDR2 SVGAGI. V lost 2 bases to trimming and J lost 5 bases, with 1 base between them. The CDR3 protein is CASSYHNEQFF. The CDR3 region has the DNA TGTGCCAGCAGTTACCACAATGAGCAGTTCTTC.

V usage is TRBV7-9 and J usage is TRBJ2-3, with TRBD2 matching 8 bases. V dropped 5 bases and J dropped 2; count of bases not matched to a gene: 12. This CDR3 is built from 17 residues. Per germline, CDR1 SEHNR and CDR2 FQNEAQ (reference sequence). The CDR3, as DNA: TGTGCCAGCAGCCCAGCCCTAGCGGGCCTCACCACAGATACGCAGTATTTT. This codes for CASSPALAGLTTDTQYF.

This chain uses TRBV27 with TRBJ2-7; D is undetermined. The CDR3 length is 13 residues. The germline CDR1 and CDR2 sequences are MNHEY and SMNVEV (reference sequence). With 6 bases removed from V and 4 bases from J, the gap between germline ends came to 13 bases. The CDR3 is CASSHNLEYEQYF. The CDR3 DNA sequence: TGTGCCAGCAGCCATAATCTCGAATACGAGCAGTACTTC.

CDR3 sequence: CASSPVRDRGQPQHF. In DNA, the CDR3 is TGCGCCAGCAGCCCTGTAAGGGACAGGGGACAGCCCCAGCATTTT. The chain recombines TRBV4-1 with TRBJ1-5; 10 positions agree with TRBD1. With 4 bases clipped from V and 7 bases from J, the junction kept 7 bases outside the gene matches. Germline values: CDR1 MGHRA, CDR2 YSYEKL. CDR3 size: 15 residues.

The rearrangement joins TRBV10-3 to TRBJ2-3; 9 bases fit TRBD1. Looked up from germline, CDR1 is ENHRY and CDR2 is SYGVKD. The J segment lost 2 bases and the V segment lost 10 bases, leaving 10 bases of the junction unmatched. This CDR3 has 15 residues. The CDR3 coding sequence is TGTGCCACCGTACCGGGACAGGGAACCACAGATACGCAGTATTTT. Protein: CATVPGQGTTDTQYF.

The chain combines TRBV4-3 with TRBJ2-5, with TRBD1 identical over 12 bases. The CDR3 is made up of 19 amino acids. Trimming removed 0 bases from V and 4 bases from J; junction bases left unmatched: 12. Germline-derived CDR1 and CDR2 are LGHNA and YSLEER. The CDR3 region is CASSQEGTGTGGASETQYF. In nucleotides, the CDR3 is TGCGCCAGCAGCCAAGAGGGGACGGGGACAGGGGGCGCTTCAGAGACCCAGTACTTC.